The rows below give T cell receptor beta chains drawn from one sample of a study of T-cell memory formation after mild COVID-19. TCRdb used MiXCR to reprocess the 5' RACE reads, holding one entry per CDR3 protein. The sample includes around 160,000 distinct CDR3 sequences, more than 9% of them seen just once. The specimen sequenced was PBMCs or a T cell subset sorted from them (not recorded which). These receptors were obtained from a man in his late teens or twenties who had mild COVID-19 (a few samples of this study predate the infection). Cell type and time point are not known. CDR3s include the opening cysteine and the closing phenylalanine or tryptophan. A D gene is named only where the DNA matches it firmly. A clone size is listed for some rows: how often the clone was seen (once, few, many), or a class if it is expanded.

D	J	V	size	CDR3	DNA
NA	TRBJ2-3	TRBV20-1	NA	CSARGGITDTQYF	TGCAGTGCTAGAGGGGGTATCACAGATACGCAGTATTTT
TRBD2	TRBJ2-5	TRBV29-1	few	CSSDPAGGQETQYF	TGCAGCTCCGATCCCGCGGGGGGCCAAGAGACCCAGTACTTC
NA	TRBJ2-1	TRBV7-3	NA	CASSLDRQSYNEQFF	TGTGCCAGCAGCTTAGACAGACAGTCCTACAATGAGCAGTTCTTC
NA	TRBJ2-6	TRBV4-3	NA	CASSRGPSGANVLTF	TGCGCCAGCAGCCGTGGACCCTCTGGGGCCAACGTCCTGACTTTC
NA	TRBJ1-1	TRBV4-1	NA	CASRKGGALNTEAFF	TGCGCCAGCAGGAAAGGCGGCGCCCTGAACACTGAAGCTTTCTTT
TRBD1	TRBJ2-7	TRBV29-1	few	CSVEKDRSSYEQYF	TGCAGCGTTGAAAAGGACAGGTCCTCCTACGAGCAGTACTTC
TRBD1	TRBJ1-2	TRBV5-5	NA	CASSRDRDGYTF	TGTGCCAGCAGCCGCGACAGGGATGGCTACACCTTC
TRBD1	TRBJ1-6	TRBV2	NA	CASRQGVYSPLHF	TGTGCCAGCCGACAGGGGGTGTATTCACCCCTCCACTTT
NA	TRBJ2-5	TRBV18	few	CASEGQETQYF	TGTGCCAGCGAGGGTCAAGAGACCCAGTACTTC
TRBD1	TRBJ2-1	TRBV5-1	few	CASSLGRDSSYNEQFF	TGCGCCAGCAGCTTGGGACGGGACAGCTCCTACAATGAGCAGTTCTTC
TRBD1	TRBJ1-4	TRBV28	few	CASSQTGGNEKLFF	TGTGCCAGCAGTCAGACAGGGGGAAATGAAAAACTGTTTTTT
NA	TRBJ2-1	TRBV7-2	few	CASSPVSYNEQFF	TGTGCCAGCAGCCCGGTCTCCTACAATGAGCAGTTCTTC
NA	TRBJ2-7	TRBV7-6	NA	CKRAPCEQYF	TGTAAACGGGCTCCTTGCGAGCAGTACTTC
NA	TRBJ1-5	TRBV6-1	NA	CASKPALGQGGNQPQHF	TGTGCCAGCAAACCGGCGCTCGGGCAGGGTGGCAATCAGCCCCAGCATTTT
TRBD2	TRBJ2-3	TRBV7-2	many	CASSLRFAGGRTDTQYF	TGTGCCAGCAGCTTAAGATTTGCGGGGGGGCGCACAGATACGCAGTATTTT
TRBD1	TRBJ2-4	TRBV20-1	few	CSARATGSGNIQYF	TGCAGTGCTAGGGCGACAGGGTCCGGAAACATTCAGTACTTC
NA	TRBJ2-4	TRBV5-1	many	CASSGGGAVGNIQYF	TGCGCCAGCAGCGGAGGGGGCGCGGTCGGAAACATTCAGTACTTC
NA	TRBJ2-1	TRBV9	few	CASSATGQSSYNEQFF	TGTGCCAGCAGCGCAACAGGACAGAGCTCCTACAATGAGCAGTTCTTC
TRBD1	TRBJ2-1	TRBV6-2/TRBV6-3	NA	CASSWSRDSVNNEQFF	TGTGCCAGCAGTTGGTCTAGGGACAGCGTCAACAATGAGCAGTTCTTC
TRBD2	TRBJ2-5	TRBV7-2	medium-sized	CASSLDGTSGETQYF	TGTGCCAGCAGCTTAGACGGGACTAGCGGGGAGACCCAGTACTTC
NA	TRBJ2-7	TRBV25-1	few	CASSDLPRDTGEQYF	TGTGCCAGCAGTGACCTTCCCCGGGACACTGGCGAGCAGTACTTC
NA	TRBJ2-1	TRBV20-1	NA	CSARGQGLSYNEQFF	TGCAGTGCTCGAGGCCAGGGACTCTCCTACAATGAGCAGTTCTTC
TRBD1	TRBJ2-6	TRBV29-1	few	CSVAGTERSGANVLTF	TGCAGCGTGGCCGGGACAGAACGCTCTGGGGCCAACGTCCTGACTTTC
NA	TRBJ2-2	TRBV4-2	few	CASSPQMSANTGELFF	TGTGCCAGCAGCCCTCAGATGTCCGCGAACACCGGGGAGCTGTTTTTT
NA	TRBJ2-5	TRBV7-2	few	CASSLGTRETQYF	TGTGCCAGCAGCTTAGGGACCCGAGAGACCCAGTACTTC
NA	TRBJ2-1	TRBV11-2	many	CASSFTSSRYNEQFF	TGTGCCAGCAGCTTTACTAGCTCTCGCTACAATGAGCAGTTCTTC
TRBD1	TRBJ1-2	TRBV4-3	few	CASSQARGGGYTF	TGCGCCAGCAGCCAAGCCAGGGGGGGAGGCTACACCTTC
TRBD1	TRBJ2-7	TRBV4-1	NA	CASSQPGRGQGEQYF	TGCGCCAGCAGCCAACCCGGCAGGGGGCAGGGGGAGCAGTACTTC
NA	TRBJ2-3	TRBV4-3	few	CASSQGATASRDTQYF	TGCGCCAGCAGCCAAGGCGCCACGGCGTCTAGAGATACGCAGTATTTT
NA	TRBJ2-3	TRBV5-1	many	CASTTGGTDTQYF	TGCGCCTCAACAACGGGCGGGACAGATACGCAGTATTTT
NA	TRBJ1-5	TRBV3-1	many	CASSHGASNQPQHF	TGTGCCAGCAGCCATGGGGCGAGCAATCAGCCCCAGCATTTT
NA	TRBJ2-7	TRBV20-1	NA	CSVPGGETYEQYF	TGCAGTGTCCCCGGGGGCGAAACCTACGAGCAGTACTTC
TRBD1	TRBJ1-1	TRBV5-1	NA	CASSWTGGSNTEAFF	TGCGCCAGCAGCTGGACAGGGGGATCGAACACTGAAGCTTTCTTT
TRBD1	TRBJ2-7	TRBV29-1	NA	CSVGLGGQGYEQYF	TGCAGCGTTGGGTTGGGGGGACAGGGCTACGAGCAGTACTTC
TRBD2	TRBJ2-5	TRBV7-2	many	CASSPGLTQETQYF	TGTGCCAGCAGCCCGGGACTAACCCAAGAGACCCAGTACTTC
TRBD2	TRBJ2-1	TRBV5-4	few	CASSLLAPSGNEQFF	TGTGCCAGCAGCTTACTAGCGCCCTCGGGGAATGAGCAGTTCTTC
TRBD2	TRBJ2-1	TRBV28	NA	CASRRIAGGRSYNEQFF	TGTGCCAGCAGAAGGATAGCGGGGGGGCGGTCCTACAATGAGCAGTTCTTC
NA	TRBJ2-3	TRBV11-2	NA	CASTPLGTQYF	TGTGCCAGCACCCCCCTGGGTACGCAGTATTTT
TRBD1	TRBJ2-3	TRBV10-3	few	CAITGQGGTDTQYF	TGTGCCATCACCGGACAGGGAGGCACAGATACGCAGTATTTT
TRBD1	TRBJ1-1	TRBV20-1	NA	CSALGTGGRVNTEAFF	TGCAGTGCTCTTGGGACAGGGGGAAGGGTGAACACTGAAGCTTTCTTT
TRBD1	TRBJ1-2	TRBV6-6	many	CASSDEGTDLLYTF	TGTGCCAGCAGTGATGAGGGGACAGACCTGCTCTACACCTTC
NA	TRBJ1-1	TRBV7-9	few	CASSLAQGGTEAFF	TGTGCCAGCAGCTTAGCGCAAGGGGGCACTGAAGCTTTCTTT